This T cell receptor (beta chain) derives from a study of response to subunit inactivated influenza vaccine. TCRdb redid the calling of the RT-PCR reads with MiXCR, one entry per CDR3 protein. Among under 500,000 distinct CDR3 sequences listed, approximately 11% were seen once. Study results and limitations: The authors suggested that every seasonal influenza vaccination recruits few new T cells.

Looked up from germline, CDR1 is MNHNS and CDR2 is SASEGT. The junction had 1 base not matched to a gene; V was cut back by 2 bases and J by 1 base. This CDR3 has 15 residues. In its sample, this clonotype was seen a few times. What it binds is unknown. V usage is TRBV6-1 and J usage is TRBJ1-1; 10 nucleotides line up with TRBD1. Sequencing used PBMCs from blood, obtained around seven weeks after vaccination. This receptor was identified in a man aged 50-60 years who received an inactivated influenza vaccine. CDR3 region: CASSERQGANTEAFF. Written as DNA, the CDR3 is TGTGCCAGCAGTGAAAGACAGGGGGCGAACACTGAAGCTTTCTTT.